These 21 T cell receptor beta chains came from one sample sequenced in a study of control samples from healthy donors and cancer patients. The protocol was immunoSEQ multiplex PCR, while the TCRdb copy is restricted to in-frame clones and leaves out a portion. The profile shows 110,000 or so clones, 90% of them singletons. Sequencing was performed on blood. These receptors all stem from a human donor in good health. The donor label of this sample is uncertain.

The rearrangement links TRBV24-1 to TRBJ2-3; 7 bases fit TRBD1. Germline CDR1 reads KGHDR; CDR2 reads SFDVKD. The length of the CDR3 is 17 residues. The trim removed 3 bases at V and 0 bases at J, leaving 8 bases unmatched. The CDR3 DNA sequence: TGTGCCACCAGTGATGTCGGGACAGCCTCTAGCACAGATACGCAGTATTTT. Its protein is CATSDVGTASSTDTQYF.

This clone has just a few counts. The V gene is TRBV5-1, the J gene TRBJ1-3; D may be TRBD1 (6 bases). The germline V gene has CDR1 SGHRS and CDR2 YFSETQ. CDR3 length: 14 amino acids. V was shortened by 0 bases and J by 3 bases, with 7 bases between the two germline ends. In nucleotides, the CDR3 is TGCGCCAGCAGCTTGGAGGGGGTTGGAAACACCATATATTTT. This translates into CASSLEGVGNTIYF.

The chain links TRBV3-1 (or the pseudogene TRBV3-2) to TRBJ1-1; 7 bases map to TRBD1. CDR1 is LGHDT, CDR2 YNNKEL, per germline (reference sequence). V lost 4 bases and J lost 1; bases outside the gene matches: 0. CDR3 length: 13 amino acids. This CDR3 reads CASSPGGNTEAFF. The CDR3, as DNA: TGTGCCAGCAGCCCAGGGGGGAACACTGAAGCTTTCTTT.

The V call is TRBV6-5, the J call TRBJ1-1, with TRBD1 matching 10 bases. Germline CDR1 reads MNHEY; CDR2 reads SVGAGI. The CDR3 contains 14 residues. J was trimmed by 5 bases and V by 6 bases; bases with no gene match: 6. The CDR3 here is CASSPTGGYTEAFF. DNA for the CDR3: TGTGCCAGCAGCCCGACAGGGGGCTATACTGAAGCTTTCTTT.

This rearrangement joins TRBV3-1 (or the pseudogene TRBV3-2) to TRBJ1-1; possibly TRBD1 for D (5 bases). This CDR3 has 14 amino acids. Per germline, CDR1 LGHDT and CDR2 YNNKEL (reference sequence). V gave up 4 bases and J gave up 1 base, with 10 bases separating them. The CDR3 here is CASSPGGGNTEAFF. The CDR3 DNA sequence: TGTGCCAGCAGCCCCGGGGGGGGGAACACTGAAGCTTTCTTT.

Here the CDR3 reads CASRGGARVGTQYF. The CDR3 DNA is TGTGCCAGCAGAGGGGGGGCGAGGGTCGGGACCCAGTACTTC. The V call is TRBV2, the J call TRBJ2-5; the D gene is possibly TRBD2 (7 bases). CDR3 length: 14 residues. Per germline, CDR1 SNHLY and CDR2 FYNNEI. V lost 6 bases and J lost 7, with 18 bases in between.

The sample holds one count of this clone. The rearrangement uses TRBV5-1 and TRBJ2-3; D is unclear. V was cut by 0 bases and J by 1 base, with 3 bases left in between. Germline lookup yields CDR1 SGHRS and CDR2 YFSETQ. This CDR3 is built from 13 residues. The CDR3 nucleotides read TGCGCCAGCAGCTTGGAGGGCACAGATACGCAGTATTTT. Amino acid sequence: CASSLEGTDTQYF.

The CDR3 is CSVGADTSREEQYF. CDR3 in DNA: TGCAGCGTTGGGGCCGACACCTCCCGAGAGGAGCAGTACTTC. The chain carries TRBV29-1 and TRBJ2-7; unclear D gene. V lost 4 bases and J 7 bases, leaving 20 bases between the germline ends. The CDR3 covers 14 residues. CDR1 is SQVTM, CDR2 ANQGSEA, per germline.

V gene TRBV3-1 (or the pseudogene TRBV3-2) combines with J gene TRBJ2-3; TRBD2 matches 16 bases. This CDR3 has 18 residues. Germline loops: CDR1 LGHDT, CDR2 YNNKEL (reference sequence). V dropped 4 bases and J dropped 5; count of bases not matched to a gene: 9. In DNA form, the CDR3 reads TGTGCCAGCAGCCTGTCGGGACTAGCGGGGGGGCTTGGAGATACGCAGTATTTT. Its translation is CASSLSGLAGGLGDTQYF.

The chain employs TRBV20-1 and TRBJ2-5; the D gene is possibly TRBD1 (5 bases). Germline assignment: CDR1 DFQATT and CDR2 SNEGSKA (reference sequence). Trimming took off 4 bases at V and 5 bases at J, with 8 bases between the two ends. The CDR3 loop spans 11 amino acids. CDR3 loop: CSAKRQETQYF. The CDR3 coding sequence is TGCAGTGCTAAAAGACAGGAGACCCAGTACTTC.

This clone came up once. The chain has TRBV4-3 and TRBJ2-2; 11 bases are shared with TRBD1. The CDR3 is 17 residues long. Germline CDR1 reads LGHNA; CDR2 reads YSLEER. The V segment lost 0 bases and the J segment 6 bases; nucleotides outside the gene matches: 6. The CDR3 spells CASSQDVGTGGAGELFF. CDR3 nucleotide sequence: TGCGCCAGCAGCCAAGATGTGGGGACAGGGGGGGCCGGGGAGCTGTTTTTT.

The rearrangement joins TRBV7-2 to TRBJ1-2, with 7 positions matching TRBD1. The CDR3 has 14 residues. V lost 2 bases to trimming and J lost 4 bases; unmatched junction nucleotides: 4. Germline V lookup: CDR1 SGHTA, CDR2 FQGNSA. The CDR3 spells CASSLPGQVYGYTF. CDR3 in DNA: TGTGCCAGCAGCTTACCAGGACAGGTCTATGGCTACACCTTC.

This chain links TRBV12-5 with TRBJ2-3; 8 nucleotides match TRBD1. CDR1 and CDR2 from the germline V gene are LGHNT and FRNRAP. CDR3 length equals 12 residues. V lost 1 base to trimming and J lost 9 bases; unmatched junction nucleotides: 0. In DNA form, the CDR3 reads TGTGCTAGTGGTTTGGACAGGGGGACGCAGTATTTT. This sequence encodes CASGLDRGTQYF. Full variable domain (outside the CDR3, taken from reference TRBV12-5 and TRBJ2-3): DARVTQTPRHKVTEMGQEVTMRCQPILGHNTVFWYRQTMMQGLELLAYFRNRAPLDDSGMPKDRFSAEMPDATLATLKIQPSEPRDSAVYFCASGLDRGTQYFGPGTRLTVL.

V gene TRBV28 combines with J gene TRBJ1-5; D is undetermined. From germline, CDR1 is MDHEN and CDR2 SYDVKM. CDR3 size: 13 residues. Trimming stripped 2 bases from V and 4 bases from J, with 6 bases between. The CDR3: CASSLAWNQPQHF. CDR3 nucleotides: TGTGCCAGCAGTTTAGCGTGGAATCAGCCCCAGCATTTT.

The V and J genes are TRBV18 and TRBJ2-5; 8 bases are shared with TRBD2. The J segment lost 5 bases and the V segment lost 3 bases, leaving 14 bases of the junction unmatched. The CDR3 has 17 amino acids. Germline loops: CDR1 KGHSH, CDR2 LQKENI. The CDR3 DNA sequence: TGTGCCAGCTCACCGAGGACTAGCCCAACCAGCGGGGAGACCCAGTACTTC. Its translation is CASSPRTSPTSGETQYF.

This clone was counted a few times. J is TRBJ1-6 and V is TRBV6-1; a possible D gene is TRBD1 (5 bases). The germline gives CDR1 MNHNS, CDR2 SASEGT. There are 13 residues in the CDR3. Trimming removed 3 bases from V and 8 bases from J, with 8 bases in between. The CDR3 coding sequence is TGTGCCAGCAGTGAGGTACAGGATTCACCCCTCCACTTT. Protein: CASSEVQDSPLHF.

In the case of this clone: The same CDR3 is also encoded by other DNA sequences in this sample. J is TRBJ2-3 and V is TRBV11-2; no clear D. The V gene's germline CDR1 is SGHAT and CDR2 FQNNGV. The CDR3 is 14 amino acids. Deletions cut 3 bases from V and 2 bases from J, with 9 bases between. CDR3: CASSFGPPTDTQYF. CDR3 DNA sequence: TGTGCCAGCAGCTTCGGGCCCCCCACAGATACGCAGTATTTT.

CDR3 in DNA: TGTGCCAGCAGGACCGGGACAGGCGCTGGCTACACCTTC. Translating gives CASRTGTGAGYTF. The V and J genes are TRBV6-6 and TRBJ1-2; 8 bases line up with TRBD1. V lost 6 bases and J lost 7; bases outside the gene matches: 7. Germline V gene lookup returns CDR1 MNHNY and CDR2 SVGAGI (reference sequence). This CDR3 has 13 amino acids.

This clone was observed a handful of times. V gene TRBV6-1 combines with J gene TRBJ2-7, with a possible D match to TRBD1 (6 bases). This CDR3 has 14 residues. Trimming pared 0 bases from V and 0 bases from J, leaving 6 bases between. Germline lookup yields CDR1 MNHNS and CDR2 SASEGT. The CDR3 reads CASSEADSSYEQYF. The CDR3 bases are TGTGCCAGCAGTGAAGCGGACAGCTCCTACGAGCAGTACTTC.

The CDR3 DNA is TGTGCCAGCAGCTTGGGTGGGGGCTCCGTGACAGATACGCAGTATTTT. Translation: CASSLGGGSVTDTQYF. The chain joins TRBV5-4 to TRBJ2-3; D may be TRBD1 (6 bases). Germline CDR1 reads SGHNT; CDR2 reads YYREEE (reference sequence). This CDR3 comprises 16 residues. Trimming took 0 bases from V and 3 from J, leaving 14 bases between them.

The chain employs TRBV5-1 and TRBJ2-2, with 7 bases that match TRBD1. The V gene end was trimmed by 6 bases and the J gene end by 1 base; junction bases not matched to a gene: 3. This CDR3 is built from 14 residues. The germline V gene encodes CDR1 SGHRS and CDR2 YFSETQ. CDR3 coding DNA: TGCGCCAGCAAGGGGACAGAGAACACCGGGGAGCTGTTTTTT. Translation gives CASKGTENTGELFF.